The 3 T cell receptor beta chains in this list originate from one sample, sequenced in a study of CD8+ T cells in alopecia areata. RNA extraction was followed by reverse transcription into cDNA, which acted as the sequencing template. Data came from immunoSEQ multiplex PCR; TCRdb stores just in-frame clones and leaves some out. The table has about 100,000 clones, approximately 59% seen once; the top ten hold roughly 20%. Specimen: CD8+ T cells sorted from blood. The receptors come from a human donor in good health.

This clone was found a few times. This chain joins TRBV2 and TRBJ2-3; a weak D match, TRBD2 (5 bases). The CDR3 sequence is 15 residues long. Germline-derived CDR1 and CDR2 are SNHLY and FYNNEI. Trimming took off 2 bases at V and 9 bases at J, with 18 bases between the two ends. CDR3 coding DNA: TGTGCCAGCAGTGAAATTCTAGCCCCAACCAAAACGCAGTATTTT. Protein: CASSEILAPTKTQYF.

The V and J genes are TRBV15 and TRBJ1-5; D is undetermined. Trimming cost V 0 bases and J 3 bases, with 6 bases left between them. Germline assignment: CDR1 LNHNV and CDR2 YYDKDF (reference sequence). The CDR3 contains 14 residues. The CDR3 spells CATSRERINQPQHF. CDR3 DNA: TGTGCCACCAGCAGAGAACGGATCAATCAGCCCCAGCATTTT.

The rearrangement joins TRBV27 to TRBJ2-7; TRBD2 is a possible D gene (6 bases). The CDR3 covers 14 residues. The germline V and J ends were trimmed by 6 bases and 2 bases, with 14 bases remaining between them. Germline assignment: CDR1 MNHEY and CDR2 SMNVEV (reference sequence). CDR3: CASRIRGIAYEQYF. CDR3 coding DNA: TGTGCCAGCAGGATACGGGGGATCGCCTACGAGCAGTACTTC.